A single sample gave rise to the 19 T cell receptor beta chains below, sequenced in a study of T cell changes during pregnancy in multiple sclerosis. Sequencing was performed with immunoSEQ multiplex PCR; in TCRdb, only in-frame clones are kept and a portion is missing. The sample has about 81,000 clones, 90% to 95% seen once; the top ten hold around 1.4%. Source: peripheral blood, taken in the third trimester of pregnancy. The receptors were gathered from a female donor in good health, enrolled as a control in a pregnancy study.

The chain has TRBV7-9 and TRBJ2-5; the match to TRBD1 covers 9 bases. The J segment lost 5 bases and the V segment lost 3 bases, leaving 7 bases of the junction unmatched. CDR3 size: 15 residues. CDR1 SEHNR and CDR2 FQNEAQ come from the germline V gene (reference sequence). Here the CDR3 reads CASSFRTGDTETQYF. As DNA, the CDR3 is TGTGCCAGCAGCTTCCGGACAGGGGACACGGAGACCCAGTACTTC.

This chain connects TRBV6-6 to TRBJ2-5; perhaps TRBD2 as D (6 bases). Between the trimmed V and J ends, which lost 6 bases and 5 bases, there was a span of 16 bases. CDR1 is MNHNY and CDR2 is SVGAGI in the germline V gene (reference sequence). This CDR3 comprises 14 residues. In DNA form, the CDR3 reads TGTGCCAGCAGCCTGAGACTAGATAGGGAGACCCAGTACTTC. As protein: CASSLRLDRETQYF.

The rearrangement uses TRBV4-1 and TRBJ2-5, with 7 nucleotides matching TRBD1. J was trimmed by 5 bases and V by 1 base; bases with no gene match: 16. This CDR3 has 18 residues. Germline V gene data show CDR1 as MGHRA and CDR2 as YSYEKL. In DNA form, the CDR3 reads TGCGCCAGCAGCCAAGTATTCCTCCAGGGGGTCCTAAGGGAGACCCAGTACTTC. This encodes CASSQVFLQGVLRETQYF.

V and J are TRBV25-1 and TRBJ2-3, with 8 positions matching TRBD1. CDR3 length equals 15 residues. V was clipped by 6 bases and J by 4 bases; unmatched bases: 9. The germline V gene encodes CDR1 MGHDK and CDR2 SYGVNS. CDR3 nucleotides: TGTGCCAGCAGCCGGGTGGGCAGGGGGCCAGATACGCAGTATTTT. This encodes CASSRVGRGPDTQYF.

The V call is TRBV5-6, the J call TRBJ1-1; D perhaps matches TRBD1 (5 bases). The length of the CDR3 is 15 residues. Germline V gives CDR1 SGHDT, CDR2 YYEEEE. The V gene lost 3 bases and the J gene lost 3 bases, with 15 bases spanning the gap. The chain's CDR3 is CASSSGVGPYTEAFF. The CDR3 coding sequence is TGTGCCAGCAGCTCGGGGGTAGGGCCCTACACTGAAGCTTTCTTT.

The V call is TRBV5-1, the J call TRBJ1-1; 7 nucleotides agree with TRBD1. The J segment lost 0 bases and the V segment lost 4 bases, leaving 6 bases of the junction unmatched. CDR1 is SGHRS, CDR2 YFSETQ, per germline. The CDR3 sequence is 15 residues long. The CDR3 spells CASSPSQGMNTEAFF. The CDR3 nucleotides read TGCGCCAGCAGCCCATCACAGGGGATGAACACTGAAGCTTTCTTT.

This sequence joins TRBV6-5 and TRBJ2-3; D is perhaps TRBD2 (6 bases). CDR1 is MNHEY and CDR2 is SVGAGI in the germline V gene. The CDR3 runs to 15 residues. The V gene lost 7 bases and the J gene lost 3 bases, with 17 bases spanning the gap. The CDR3 spells CASIARGGETDTQYF. CDR3 DNA sequence: TGTGCCAGCATCGCAAGAGGCGGGGAGACAGATACGCAGTATTTT.

The chain is built from TRBV6-1 and TRBJ2-3, with a possible D match to TRBD2 (5 bases). CDR1 and CDR2 from the germline V gene are MNHNS and SASEGT. V gave up 6 bases and J gave up 13 bases, with 11 bases separating them. The length of the CDR3 is 10 residues. CDR3 in amino acids: CASRSGIEYF. In DNA form, the CDR3 reads TGTGCCAGCAGGTCCGGGATTGAGTATTTT.

V usage is TRBV2 and J usage is TRBJ2-7; 8 bases line up with TRBD2. Germline V CDR1 and CDR2: SNHLY, FYNNEI. CDR3 size: 15 residues. The V gene end was trimmed by 1 base and the J gene end by 5 bases; junction bases not matched to a gene: 7. CDR3 coding DNA: TGTGCCAGCAGTGAAGTTAGGACTAGCAGGCACGAGCAGTACTTC. Amino acid sequence: CASSEVRTSRHEQYF.

This clone is a singleton in its sample. The chain is built from TRBV19 and TRBJ2-5, with TRBD2 identical over 11 bases. V lost 1 base to trimming and J lost 4 bases; unmatched junction nucleotides: 5. CDR1 and CDR2 from the germline V gene are LNHDA and SQIVND (reference sequence). This CDR3 region has 16 residues. Written as DNA, the CDR3 is TGTGCCAGTAGTATAGTGGGCCTAGCGGGAGGAGAGACCCAGTACTTC. Residues: CASSIVGLAGGETQYF.

The V and J genes are TRBV7-2 and TRBJ2-1, with TRBD2 as a possible D gene (7 bases). The CDR3 length is 17 residues. V dropped 4 bases and J dropped 2 bases, with 18 bases sitting between them. CDR1 and CDR2 from the germline V gene are SGHTA and FQGNSA. This chain's CDR3 is CASSWTTGRGPYNEQFF. As DNA, the CDR3 is TGTGCCAGCAGCTGGACAACAGGGCGGGGGCCCTACAATGAGCAGTTCTTC.

The rearrangement joins TRBV25-1 to TRBJ1-4, with 12 bases lining up with TRBD1. The CDR3 consists of 17 residues. The V and J ends lost 5 bases and 8 bases, in that order; junction bases with no gene match: 12. Germline V gene lookup returns CDR1 MGHDK and CDR2 SYGVNS. The CDR3 DNA sequence: TGTGCCAGCAGTACACAGACAGGGACAGGGGGCCGAGAAAAACTGTTTTTT. This translates into CASSTQTGTGGREKLFF.

The genes are TRBV14 and TRBJ2-7; no firm D call. Germline CDR1 SGHDN, CDR2 FVKESK. V lost 0 bases, J lost 5 bases, and 5 bases lay in between. The CDR3 has 12 amino acids. The CDR3 coding sequence is TGTGCCAGCAGCCAAGATCAAAACGAGCAGTACTTC. As protein: CASSQDQNEQYF.

The chain links TRBV5-6 to TRBJ2-2, with 8 bases fitting TRBD2. Germline V gives CDR1 SGHDT, CDR2 YYEEEE. J lost 6 bases, V lost 0 bases, and 7 bases had no gene match. The CDR3 has 16 residues. CDR3 protein: CASSLVASGSPGELFF. The CDR3 DNA is TGTGCCAGCAGCTTGGTGGCTAGCGGGTCGCCCGGGGAGCTGTTTTTT.

The J gene is TRBJ2-3, the V gene TRBV5-4; 9 nucleotides line up with TRBD2. The V gene's germline CDR1 is SGHNT and CDR2 YYREEE (reference sequence). This CDR3 is built from 16 residues. V gave up 4 bases and J gave up 3 bases; unmatched junction bases: 9. The CDR3 spells CASSPFGGRATDTQYF. The CDR3 DNA is TGTGCCAGCAGCCCGTTTGGCGGGAGGGCGACAGATACGCAGTATTTT.

The J gene is TRBJ1-1, the V gene TRBV27; possibly TRBD1 for D (5 bases). Per germline, CDR1 MNHEY and CDR2 SMNVEV (reference sequence). The germline V and J ends were trimmed by 8 bases and 3 bases, with 13 bases remaining between them. The CDR3 sequence is 13 residues long. CDR3 DNA: TGTGCCAGCGGGACCCGGGAGGACACTGAAGCTTTCTTT. This translates into CASGTREDTEAFF.

The chain combines TRBV4-1 with TRBJ2-3; TRBD1 agrees at 8 bases. The CDR3 runs to 14 residues. V was pared by 3 bases and J by 3 bases, with 2 bases of the junction left unmatched. CDR1 is MGHRA, CDR2 YSYEKL, per germline. CDR3 amino acids: CASSHGTGTDTQYF. The DNA of the CDR3 is TGCGCCAGCAGCCATGGGACAGGAACAGATACGCAGTATTTT.

V gene TRBV27 combines with J gene TRBJ1-5, with no clear D. The CDR3 totals 14 residues. Germline V lookup: CDR1 MNHEY, CDR2 SMNVEV (reference sequence). V was clipped by 4 bases and J by 1 base, with 8 bases between them. The CDR3 coding sequence is TGTGCCAGCAGTTCCTTCGGGAGCAATCAGCCCCAGCATTTT. Amino acid sequence: CASSSFGSNQPQHF.

This chain joins TRBV27 and TRBJ2-7, with a weak D call TRBD1 (5 bases). The CDR3 totals 13 residues. V was shortened by 0 bases and J by 4 bases, with 7 bases between the two germline ends. The V gene's germline CDR1 is MNHEY and CDR2 SMNVEV (reference sequence). Here the CDR3 reads CASSLSKGYEQYF. In nucleotides, the CDR3 is TGTGCCAGCAGTTTATCTAAGGGGTACGAGCAGTACTTC.